This record looks at one T cell receptor beta chain sequence and its context. Its antigen is unidentified. Sequencing used immunoSEQ multiplex PCR; TCRdb keeps in-frame clones, though not all of them. The data show more than 100,000 clones, with around 91% seen just once and under 5.5% held by the top ten. CDR1 and CDR2 from the germline V gene are SGHNT and YYREEE (reference sequence). The CDR3 runs to 16 residues. J gave up 0 bases and V 5 bases, and 4 bases lay outside the gene matches. This entry comes from a study of T cell responses to AZD1222 COVID-19 vaccine. Study-level background: Whether given at about 4 or about 12 weeks, second doses were pooled.

Study-level results: Donor demographics were predominantly white British with a female majority; clonal diversity may be underestimated. As reported, nearly half of all spike-specific TCRs target variant regions that are unmutated.

The sequence was collected from an adult in good health. J is TRBJ2-6 and V is TRBV5-4, with 8 bases that match TRBD1. The input for sequencing was peripheral blood, taken on day 0 of AZD1222 vaccination. The CDR3 region is CASRRDRSSGANVLTF. The CDR3 nucleotides are TGTGCCAGCAGACGGGACAGGAGCTCTGGGGCCAACGTCCTGACTTTC.